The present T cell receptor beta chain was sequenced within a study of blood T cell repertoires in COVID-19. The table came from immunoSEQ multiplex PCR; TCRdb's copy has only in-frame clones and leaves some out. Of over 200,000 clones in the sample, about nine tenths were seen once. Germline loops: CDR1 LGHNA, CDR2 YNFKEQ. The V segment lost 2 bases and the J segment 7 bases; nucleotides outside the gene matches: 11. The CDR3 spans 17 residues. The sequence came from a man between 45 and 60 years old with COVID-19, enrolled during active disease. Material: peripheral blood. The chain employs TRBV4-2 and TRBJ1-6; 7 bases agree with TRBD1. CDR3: CASSQSRGGAENSPLHF. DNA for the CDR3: TGTGCCAGCAGCCAATCAAGAGGGGGCGCGGAGAATTCACCCCTCCACTTT.